This T cell receptor (beta chain) was sequenced for a study of cytomegalovirus exposure and HLA in healthy donors. Germline V CDR1 and CDR2: SGHRS, YFSETQ. The V end was cut by 2 bases, the J end by 5 bases, with 8 bases between. This CDR3 comprises 13 residues. Primers included in the PCR were 60 Vbeta and 13 Jbeta primers. TCRdb keeps only in-frame clones here, not all; method: immunoSEQ multiplex PCR. The sample includes 190,000 or so clones, 75% to 85% of them seen just once. This TCR came from a woman aged 50 to 65 in good health and CMV-seropositive. Sample: PBMCs. The J gene is TRBJ1-5, the V gene TRBV5-1, with D possibly TRBD1 on 6 matching bases. This CDR3 reads CASSLGGDQPQHF. CDR3 nucleotide sequence: TGCGCCAGCAGCTTAGGGGGGGATCAGCCCCAGCATTTT.